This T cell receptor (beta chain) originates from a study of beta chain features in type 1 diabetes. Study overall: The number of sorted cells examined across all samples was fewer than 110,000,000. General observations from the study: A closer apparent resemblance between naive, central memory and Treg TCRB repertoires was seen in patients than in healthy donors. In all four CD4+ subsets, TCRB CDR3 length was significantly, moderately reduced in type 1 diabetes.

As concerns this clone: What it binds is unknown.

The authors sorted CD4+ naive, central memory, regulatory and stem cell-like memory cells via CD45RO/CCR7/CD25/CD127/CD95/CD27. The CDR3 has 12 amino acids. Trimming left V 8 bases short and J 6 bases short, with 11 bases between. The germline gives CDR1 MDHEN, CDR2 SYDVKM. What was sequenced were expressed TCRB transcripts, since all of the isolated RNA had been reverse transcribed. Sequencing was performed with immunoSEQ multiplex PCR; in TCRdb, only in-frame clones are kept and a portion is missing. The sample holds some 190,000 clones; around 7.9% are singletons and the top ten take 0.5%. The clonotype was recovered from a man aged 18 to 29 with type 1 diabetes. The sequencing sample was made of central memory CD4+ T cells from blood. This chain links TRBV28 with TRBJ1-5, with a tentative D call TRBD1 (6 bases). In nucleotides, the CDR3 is TGTGCCAGCCAGACAGGACCTCAGCCCCAGCATTTT. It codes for CASQTGPQPQHF.